This entry lists 28 T cell receptor beta chains sequenced from one sample in a study of cytomegalovirus exposure and HLA in healthy donors. Primers included in the PCR were 60 Vbeta and 13 Jbeta primers. Profiled with immunoSEQ multiplex PCR; TCRdb holds only in-frame clones, not every one. The table lists 150,000 to 200,000 clones, about three quarters of them singletons. The sequenced sample consisted of PBMCs. The source of these receptors is a girl aged 5 to 17 in good health and CMV-seronegative.

The J gene is TRBJ2-5, the V gene TRBV7-3; tentatively, D is TRBD2 (6 bases). The CDR3 spans 15 residues. Germline lookup yields CDR1 SGHTA and CDR2 FQGTGA. V was trimmed by 8 bases and J by 4 bases, leaving 20 bases between them. The CDR3 DNA sequence: TGTGCCAGCGGACCGACCGGGACTGCAGGAGAGACCCAGTACTTC. Translating it yields CASGPTGTAGETQYF.

The V gene is TRBV6-6, the J gene TRBJ1-6; possible D gene TRBD1, 6 bases. This CDR3 spans 16 amino acids. CDR1 is MNHNY and CDR2 is SVGAGI in the germline V gene (reference sequence). Between the trimmed V and J ends, which lost 4 bases and 2 bases, there was a span of 12 bases. The CDR3 is CASSLGQGAYNSPLHF. CDR3 coding DNA: TGTGCCAGCAGTTTGGGACAAGGGGCCTATAATTCACCCCTCCACTTT.

The chain is built from TRBV15 and TRBJ2-3, with D possibly TRBD2 on 5 matching bases. From germline, CDR1 is LNHNV and CDR2 YYDKDF (reference sequence). The CDR3 consists of 14 residues. The V end lost 5 bases, the J end lost 5 bases, and 14 bases lay between the germline ends. CDR3 protein: CATSEGRSIDTQYF. The CDR3 DNA sequence: TGTGCCACCAGCGAGGGTCGCAGTATAGATACGCAGTATTTT.

This rearrangement joins TRBV6-6 to TRBJ2-5; D gene uncertain. Looked up from germline, CDR1 is MNHNY and CDR2 is SVGAGI (reference sequence). Between the trimmed V and J ends, which lost 1 base and 3 bases, there was a span of 6 bases. This CDR3 contains 13 residues. CDR3 amino acids: CASSYLAEETQYF. The CDR3 coding sequence is TGTGCCAGCAGTTACTTGGCGGAAGAGACCCAGTACTTC.

The chain couples TRBV6-6 to TRBJ2-5; no reliable D call. V was shortened by 0 bases and J by 4 bases, with 9 bases between the two germline ends. CDR1 MNHNY and CDR2 SVGAGI come from the germline V gene (reference sequence). This CDR3 spans 14 amino acids. CDR3 residues: CASSYSRVRETQYF. Written as DNA, the CDR3 is TGTGCCAGCAGTTACTCACGGGTGAGAGAGACCCAGTACTTC.

This clone was seen only a few times. The chain recombines TRBV7-2 with TRBJ2-7; no clear D. The CDR3 consists of 11 residues. V lost 5 bases and J 3 bases, leaving 5 bases between the germline ends. Germline CDR1 is SGHTA and CDR2 is FQGNSA. CDR3 nucleotide sequence: TGTGCCAGCAGCCCCAGCTACGAGCAGTACTTC. This gives the protein CASSPSYEQYF.

The chain links TRBV6-1 to TRBJ1-3; D is unresolved. Trimming took 1 base from V and 4 from J, leaving 8 bases between them. Germline V CDR1 and CDR2: MNHNS, SASEGT. CDR3 size: 14 residues. The CDR3 sequence is CASSEGVWGNTIYF. CDR3 DNA sequence: TGTGCCAGCAGTGAAGGAGTCTGGGGAAACACCATATATTTT.

The chain has TRBV6-1 and TRBJ2-7, with unresolved D. This CDR3 contains 12 residues. The germline gives CDR1 MNHNS, CDR2 SASEGT. V lost 1 base and J 8 bases, leaving 9 bases between the germline ends. Written as DNA, the CDR3 is TGTGCCAGCAGTGAAGAGTCTACGAAGCAGTACTTC. It encodes CASSEESTKQYF.

This clone appeared a single time. The V call is TRBV9, the J call TRBJ2-1, with a tentative D call TRBD1 (5 bases). The CDR3 has 15 amino acids. V dropped 0 bases and J dropped 2 bases, with 9 bases sitting between them. Germline lookup yields CDR1 SGDLS and CDR2 YYNGEE. CDR3 nucleotides: TGTGCCAGCAGCGTAGTCCTGGGGCCCTACAATGAGCAGTTCTTC. Translation gives CASSVVLGPYNEQFF.

The gene calls are TRBV7-2 and TRBJ1-2; D unresolved. Trimming stripped 1 base from V and 1 base from J, with 7 bases between. The germline V gene encodes CDR1 SGHTA and CDR2 FQGNSA. There are 14 residues in the CDR3. This chain's CDR3 is CASSLVVVNYGYTF. The CDR3 coding sequence is TGTGCCAGCAGCTTAGTAGTTGTTAACTATGGCTACACCTTC.

This clone has just a few counts. The CDR3 spells CASSERGGAALETQYF. In DNA form, the CDR3 reads TGTGCCAGCAGTGAACGGGGGGGGGCCGCCCTAGAGACCCAGTACTTC. The chain is built from TRBV6-1 and TRBJ2-5; 8 bases are a match to TRBD2. Germline loops: CDR1 MNHNS, CDR2 SASEGT. The CDR3 is 16 amino acids. The J segment lost 4 bases and the V segment lost 2 bases, leaving 9 bases of the junction unmatched.

This clone turned up a few times. CDR3 nucleotides: TGTGCTAGTAGACAGCAAGAGACCCAGTACTTC. Amino acid sequence: CASRQQETQYF. The V and J genes are TRBV12-5 and TRBJ2-5, with D possibly TRBD1 on 5 matching bases. The CDR3 consists of 11 residues. V gave up 8 bases and J gave up 2 bases, with 6 bases separating them. CDR1 is LGHNT, CDR2 FRNRAP, per germline.

The chain is built from TRBV19 and TRBJ1-5; no definite D call. CDR1 is LNHDA and CDR2 is SQIVND in the germline V gene (reference sequence). V was pared by 4 bases and J by 2 bases, with 9 bases between. This CDR3 is 14 amino acids long. CDR3 region: CASSSGQGNQPQHF. The CDR3 DNA reads TGTGCCAGTAGTAGTGGGCAGGGCAATCAGCCCCAGCATTTT.

The rearrangement uses TRBV30 and TRBJ1-3; D is ambiguous. Germline V gene sequence: CDR1 GTSNPN, CDR2 SVGIG (reference sequence). This CDR3 is built from 14 residues. V shed 4 bases and J shed 5 bases, with 15 bases lying between them. CDR3 nucleotide sequence: TGTGCCTGGAAGGAGGGATCTGGACGAAACACCATATATTTT. This translates into CAWKEGSGRNTIYF. Full variable domain (outside the CDR3, taken from reference TRBV30 and TRBJ1-3): SQTIHQWPATLVQPVGSPLSLECTVEGTSNPNLYWYRQAAGRGLQLLFYSVGIGQISSEVPQNLSASRPQDRQFILSSKKLLLSDSGFYLCAWKEGSGRNTIYFGEGSWLTVV.

The genes are TRBV6-6 and TRBJ1-2; D is possibly TRBD1 (6 bases). In germline, CDR1 is MNHNY, CDR2 SVGAGI (reference sequence). The V and J ends lost 5 bases and 5 bases respectively, with 9 bases between them. This CDR3 is built from 12 residues. This CDR3 is CASSTTGYGYTF. The DNA of the CDR3 is TGTGCCAGCAGTACTACAGGGTATGGCTACACCTTC.

The chain recombines TRBV7-9 with TRBJ1-2; D call uncertain. The CDR3 has 14 amino acids. The V end lost 10 bases, the J end lost 1 base, and 16 bases lay between the germline ends. Germline V gene lookup returns CDR1 SEHNR and CDR2 FQNEAQ (reference sequence). The CDR3 DNA sequence: TGTGCCACCCCTCGGGGAGGGATTAACTATGGCTACACCTTC. Protein: CATPRGGINYGYTF. The complete variable domain, with remaining parts taken from reference TRBV7-9 and TRBJ1-2, reads DTGVSQNPRHKITKRGQNVTFRCDPISEHNRLYWYRQTLGQGPEFLTYFQNEAQLEKSRLLSDRFSAERPKGSFSTLEIQRTEQGDSAMYLCATPRGGINYGYTFGSGTRLTVV.

The V gene is TRBV5-1, the J gene TRBJ1-2, with D perhaps matching TRBD1 (6 bases). V was shortened by 4 bases and J by 2 bases, with 12 bases between the two germline ends. Germline V lookup: CDR1 SGHRS, CDR2 YFSETQ. The CDR3 contains 14 residues. CDR3 nucleotide sequence: TGCGCCAGCAGCGCGCTGGACAGAAACTATGGCTACACCTTC. It specifies CASSALDRNYGYTF.

The chain carries TRBV5-1 and TRBJ2-7, with TRBD2 matching 14 bases. J was trimmed by 4 bases and V by 3 bases; bases with no gene match: 6. The germline V gene has CDR1 SGHRS and CDR2 YFSETQ. The length of the CDR3 is 16 residues. The CDR3 nucleotides read TGCGCCAGCAGCTCCAAGGGACTAGCGGGGGTTTACGAGCAGTACTTC. Translated, it gives CASSSKGLAGVYEQYF. Variable domain in full (rest from reference TRBV5-1 and TRBJ2-7): KAGVTQTPRYLIKTRGQQVTLSCSPISGHRSVSWYQQTPGQGLQFLFEYFSETQRNKGNFPGRFSGRQFSNSRSEMNVSTLELGDSALYLCASSSKGLAGVYEQYFGPGTRLTVT.

The chain combines TRBV25-1 with TRBJ1-6, with TRBD1 as a possible D gene (6 bases). Germline V gene lookup returns CDR1 MGHDK and CDR2 SYGVNS. This CDR3 contains 17 residues. The V gene lost 2 bases and the J gene lost 3 bases, with 14 bases spanning the gap. For the CDR3, the DNA is TGTGCCAGCAGTGAAGATTGGGCAGGGGTCTATAATTCACCCCTCCACTTT. Translating it yields CASSEDWAGVYNSPLHF.

The chain is built from TRBV6-1 and TRBJ2-5, with 7 bases aligning to TRBD1. The CDR3 runs to 14 residues. After removal of 8 bases from V and 1 base from J, the junction contained 7 bases not matched to a gene. In germline, CDR1 is MNHNS, CDR2 SASEGT. The CDR3 is CASSPTGPQETQYF. In DNA form, the CDR3 reads TGTGCCAGCTCCCCGACAGGGCCCCAAGAGACCCAGTACTTC.

V and J are TRBV13 and TRBJ2-1, with TRBD2 identical over 7 bases. The trim removed 0 bases at V and 7 bases at J, leaving 9 bases unmatched. CDR1 is PRHDT, CDR2 FYEKMQ, per germline (reference sequence). The CDR3 extends over 16 amino acids. The CDR3 loop reads CASSLGAGPGGNEQFF. Here the CDR3 DNA reads TGTGCCAGCAGCTTAGGAGCGGGGCCTGGGGGGAATGAGCAGTTCTTC.

The chain links TRBV30 to TRBJ2-3, with 7 bases fitting TRBD1. Germline CDR1 reads GTSNPN; CDR2 reads SVGIG (reference sequence). The CDR3 is 14 residues long. Trimming at V came to 2 bases and at J to 5 bases, leaving 7 bases not matched to a gene. The CDR3 here is CAWSLTGFGDTQYF. As DNA, the CDR3 is TGTGCCTGGAGTTTGACAGGGTTTGGAGATACGCAGTATTTT.

This CDR3 is CASSQVAGGPVSTDTQYF. DNA for the CDR3: TGCGCCAGCAGCCAAGTAGCGGGGGGGCCTGTCAGTACAGATACGCAGTATTTT. The chain recombines TRBV4-1 with TRBJ2-3; 11 nucleotides line up with TRBD2. Trimming at V came to 1 base and at J to 3 bases, leaving 9 bases not matched to a gene. This CDR3 contains 18 residues. Germline V gene sequence: CDR1 MGHRA, CDR2 YSYEKL.

This clone was observed a single time. This rearrangement joins TRBV9 to TRBJ1-2; 7 nucleotides line up with TRBD1. Germline CDR1 reads SGDLS; CDR2 reads YYNGEE. The V gene end was trimmed by 4 bases and the J gene end by 7 bases; junction bases not matched to a gene: 13. There are 15 residues in the CDR3. DNA for the CDR3: TGTGCCAGCAGCCCCCGCGAGGGGGCCAGGCGTGGCTACACCTTC. As protein: CASSPREGARRGYTF.

The rearrangement links TRBV6-5 to TRBJ2-1; D is undetermined. V lost 0 bases and J lost 6, with 12 bases in between. Germline CDR1 is MNHEY and CDR2 is SVGAGI. This CDR3 contains 15 residues. The DNA of the CDR3 is TGTGCCAGCAGTTACTCGATTTCCGGTCTCAATGAGCAGTTCTTC. This gives the protein CASSYSISGLNEQFF.

The chain combines TRBV11-2 with TRBJ2-3; the D gene is possibly TRBD1 (7 bases). This CDR3 is 17 amino acids long. Trimming took 5 bases from V and 2 from J, leaving 20 bases between them. CDR1 and CDR2 (germline): SGHAT, FQNNGV. The CDR3 sequence is CASSPRGVGGSTDTQYF. CDR3 sequence (DNA): TGTGCCAGCAGCCCGAGGGGGGTAGGGGGCTCCACAGATACGCAGTATTTT.

The chain has TRBV5-4 and TRBJ2-2; 7 bases agree with TRBD1. J gave up 3 bases and V 2 bases, and 4 bases lay outside the gene matches. This CDR3 region has 15 residues. Germline V gene lookup returns CDR1 SGHNT and CDR2 YYREEE (reference sequence). CDR3 nucleotide sequence: TGTGCCAGCAGCTTCGTAGGGACAGACACCGGGGAGCTGTTTTTT. This encodes CASSFVGTDTGELFF.

The chain is built from TRBV29-1 and TRBJ2-5; 7 bases are a match to TRBD1. The last part of the DNA fits TRBJ2-7 better; the J call may be wrong. The CDR3 is made up of 12 amino acids. Germline values: CDR1 SQVTM, CDR2 ANQGSEA. The CDR3 bases are TGCAGCGCGGGACAGAGCTCCTACGAGCAGTACTTC. This encodes CSAGQSSYEQYF.